These 14 T cell receptor beta chains came from one sample sequenced in a study of T cell responses to AZD1222 COVID-19 vaccine. Assay: immunoSEQ multiplex PCR; the TCRdb copy retains only in-frame clones and omits some. The profile shows 90,000 to 150,000 clones, about 90% of them singletons. The material sequenced was peripheral blood, taken on day 0 of AZD1222 vaccination. The receptors derive from an adult in good health.

The chain combines TRBV5-4 with TRBJ2-7, with 11 bases lining up with TRBD2. This CDR3 contains 14 residues. Trimming removed 4 bases from V and 7 bases from J; junction bases left unmatched: 7. Germline CDR1 SGHNT, CDR2 YYREEE (reference sequence). For the CDR3, the DNA is TGTGCCAGCAGCGACCTAGCGGGGGGCCAAGAGCAGTACTTC. Its translation: CASSDLAGGQEQYF. Together with reference TRBV5-4 and TRBJ2-7, the CDR3 gives the full variable domain: ETGVTQSPTHLIKTRGQQVTLRCSSQSGHNTVSWYQQALGQGPQFIFQYYREEENGRGNFPPRFSGLQFPNYSSELNVNALELDDSALYLCASSDLAGGQEQYFGPGTRLTVT.

In this sample, this clone turned up once. The chain combines TRBV10-3 with TRBJ2-3; 7 bases are shared with TRBD2. The CDR3 is made up of 14 amino acids. Germline CDR1 is ENHRY and CDR2 is SYGVKD. After removal of 9 bases from V and 2 bases from J, the junction contained 8 bases not matched to a gene. This CDR3 reads CAMSSAGPTDTQYF. In DNA form, the CDR3 reads TGTGCCATGAGCTCAGCGGGACCCACAGATACGCAGTATTTT.

This clone has more than one count but fewer than ten. At the DNA level, this CDR3 is encoded by other sequences in the same sample as well. The V and J genes are TRBV18 and TRBJ2-7; 12 nucleotides match TRBD1. The trim removed 2 bases at V and 5 bases at J, leaving 1 base unmatched. This CDR3 spans 14 amino acids. Germline values: CDR1 KGHSH, CDR2 LQKENI. In DNA, the CDR3 is TGTGCCAGCTCACCAGGGACAGGGGGCAACGAGCAGTACTTC. Protein: CASSPGTGGNEQYF. Looking up the rest from reference TRBV18 and TRBJ2-7 gives the full variable domain: NAGVMQNPRHLVRRRGQEARLRCSPMKGHSHVYWYRQLPEEGLKFMVYLQKENIIDESGMPKERFSAEFPKEGPSILRIQQVVRGDSAAYFCASSPGTGGNEQYFGPGTRLTVT.

The table lists this clone with a count of one. The J gene is TRBJ2-5, the V gene TRBV3-1 (or the pseudogene TRBV3-2); no firm D call. V lost 4 bases and J 2 bases, leaving 8 bases between the germline ends. The CDR3 loop spans 13 amino acids. CDR1 is LGHDT, CDR2 YNNKEL, per germline (reference sequence). In nucleotides, the CDR3 is TGTGCCAGCAGCCGACTGGAGCAAGAGACCCAGTACTTC. Translation: CASSRLEQETQYF.

The rearrangement links TRBV19 to TRBJ1-1, with 7 bases identical to TRBD1. This CDR3 comprises 16 residues. CDR1 is LNHDA and CDR2 is SQIVND in the germline V gene (reference sequence). Losses at the gene ends were 5 bases for V and 5 bases for J; bases not matched to a gene: 14. The DNA for the CDR3 is TGTGCCAGTAGTCCACCCAGGAACAGGGGTAGAACTGAAGCTTTCTTT. Protein sequence: CASSPPRNRGRTEAFF.

V and J are TRBV5-1 and TRBJ2-7, with 9 bases lining up with TRBD2. Germline V CDR1 and CDR2: SGHRS, YFSETQ. J lost 0 bases, V lost 3 bases, and 4 bases had no gene match. The CDR3 consists of 15 residues. The CDR3 is CASSSLAGFSYEQYF. The CDR3 nucleotides read TGCGCCAGCAGCTCCCTAGCGGGGTTCTCCTACGAGCAGTACTTC.

This chain connects TRBV5-1 to TRBJ2-1; D is perhaps TRBD1 (9 bases). The CDR3 has 15 residues. Germline-derived CDR1 and CDR2 are SGHRS and YFSETQ. Trimming removed 4 bases at V and 7 bases at J, with 18 bases between. CDR3 sequence (DNA): TGCGCCAGCAGCCCACAGGGGGCGGGAGGAAATGAGCAGTTCTTC. Its translation is CASSPQGAGGNEQFF. Supplemented by reference TRBV5-1 and TRBJ2-1, the full variable domain reads KAGVTQTPRYLIKTRGQQVTLSCSPISGHRSVSWYQQTPGQGLQFLFEYFSETQRNKGNFPGRFSGRQFSNSRSEMNVSTLELGDSALYLCASSPQGAGGNEQFFGPGTRLTVL.

The V call is TRBV3-1 (or the pseudogene TRBV3-2), the J call TRBJ1-2; the D gene is possibly TRBD1 (5 bases). CDR3 size: 13 residues. Trimming removed 1 base at V and 4 bases at J, with 7 bases between. Germline values: CDR1 LGHDT, CDR2 YNNKEL (reference sequence). In nucleotides, the CDR3 is TGTGCCAGCAGCCAAGGGGGACGCTATGGCTACACCTTC. Its translation is CASSQGGRYGYTF.

The chain employs TRBV4-2 and TRBJ1-5, with D possibly being TRBD1 (5 bases). Deletions cut 2 bases from V and 11 bases from J, with 19 bases between. This CDR3 has 15 residues. The germline CDR1 and CDR2 sequences are LGHNA and YNFKEQ. CDR3 coding DNA: TGTGCCAGCAGCCAAAGAGGACGGACAACGGAGGCCCAGCATTTT. It yields the protein CASSQRGRTTEAQHF.

This clone was observed at least ten times. The V call is TRBV2, the J call TRBJ1-6; TRBD1 might be the D (5 bases). CDR1 SNHLY and CDR2 FYNNEI come from the germline V gene. V lost 7 bases and J 9 bases, leaving 22 bases between the germline ends. The CDR3 sequence is 16 residues long. In DNA form, the CDR3 reads TGTGCCAGCACCCTACGAGACACCCCAGGGAGTTCACCCCTCCACTTT. Translation: CASTLRDTPGSSPLHF.

This clone appeared a single time. The V and J genes are TRBV2 and TRBJ1-6, with D maybe TRBD1 (6 bases). The length of the CDR3 is 16 residues. V was shortened by 4 bases and J by 5 bases, with 15 bases between the two germline ends. The germline V gene encodes CDR1 SNHLY and CDR2 FYNNEI. The CDR3 region is CASSGSGGVDNSPLHF. The CDR3, as DNA: TGTGCCAGCAGTGGATCGGGGGGCGTAGATAATTCACCCCTCCACTTT.

The rearrangement links TRBV11-2 to TRBJ2-1; tentative D call: TRBD1 (6 bases). V dropped 2 bases and J dropped 7 bases, with 15 bases sitting between them. This CDR3 comprises 15 residues. Germline V CDR1 and CDR2: SGHAT, FQNNGV. The CDR3 loop is CASSLFTTGLNEQFF. CDR3 bases: TGTGCCAGCAGCTTATTCACGACAGGCCTAAATGAGCAGTTCTTC.

This rearrangement joins TRBV7-6 to TRBJ1-4, with 8 bases identical to TRBD1. From germline, CDR1 is SGHVS and CDR2 FNYEAQ. The CDR3 loop spans 14 amino acids. With V trimmed by 2 bases and J by 8 bases, 4 bases remained unmatched. CDR3 nucleotides: TGTGCCAGCAGCTTACAGGGGGCGCAGGAAAAACTGTTTTTT. It codes for CASSLQGAQEKLFF.

The chain combines TRBV27 with TRBJ2-2; D unresolved. The germline CDR1 and CDR2 sequences are MNHEY and SMNVEV (reference sequence). V lost 3 bases to trimming and J lost 2 bases, with 4 bases between them. This CDR3 spans 13 amino acids. The CDR3 region is CASSLGNTGELFF. The CDR3 bases are TGTGCCAGCAGTTTGGGTAACACCGGGGAGCTGTTTTTT.